This T cell receptor (beta chain) originates from a study of cytomegalovirus exposure and HLA in healthy donors. Overall study context: Most genotyped donors, around four fifths of more than 300, had Caucasian-associated genetic ancestry. General study points: Across donors, presence/absence analyses took sequencing depth to be roughly uniform. More clonal expansion characterized HLA-associated TCR beta chains than equally common others in a later analysis.

The PCR employed 60 Vbeta primers together with 13 Jbeta primers. Original data processing: An analysis performed later counted 75 million to 80 million unique TCR beta chains (roughly 10 million of them shared). Sequenced by immunoSEQ multiplex PCR; TCRdb stores in-frame clones only, minus some. V and J calls and clone size are as listed in that table; D and trimming were resolved from the DNA. The sample has more than 90,000 clones, 74% seen once. This clone has just one count. Antigen specificity is unknown. Germline V gene lookup returns CDR1 SGHNT and CDR2 YENEEA. The CDR3 consists of 17 residues. Germline trimming cut 5 bases from V and 2 bases from J; bases unmatched to any gene: 5.

Source material: PBMCs. This TCR was sampled from a man younger than 45 in good health and CMV-seropositive. V and J are TRBV11-3 and TRBJ2-3, with 15 bases matching TRBD2. The CDR3 loop is CASSTRTSGGVTDTQYF. The CDR3 DNA reads TGTGCCAGCAGCACCAGGACTAGCGGGGGGGTCACAGATACGCAGTATTTT.